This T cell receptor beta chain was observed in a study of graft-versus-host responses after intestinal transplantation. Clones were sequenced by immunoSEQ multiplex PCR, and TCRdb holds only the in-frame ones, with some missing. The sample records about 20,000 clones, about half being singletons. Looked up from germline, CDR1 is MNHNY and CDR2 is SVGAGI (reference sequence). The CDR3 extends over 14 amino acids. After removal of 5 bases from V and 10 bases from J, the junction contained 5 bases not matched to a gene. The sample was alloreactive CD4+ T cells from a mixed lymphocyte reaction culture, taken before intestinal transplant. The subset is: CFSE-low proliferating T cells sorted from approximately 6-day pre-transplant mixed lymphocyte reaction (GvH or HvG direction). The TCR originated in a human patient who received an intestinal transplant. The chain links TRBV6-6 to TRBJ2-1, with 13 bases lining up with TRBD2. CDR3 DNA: TGTGCCAGCAGTACCAGACTAGCGGGGGGAGAGCAGTTCTTC. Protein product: CASSTRLAGGEQFF.